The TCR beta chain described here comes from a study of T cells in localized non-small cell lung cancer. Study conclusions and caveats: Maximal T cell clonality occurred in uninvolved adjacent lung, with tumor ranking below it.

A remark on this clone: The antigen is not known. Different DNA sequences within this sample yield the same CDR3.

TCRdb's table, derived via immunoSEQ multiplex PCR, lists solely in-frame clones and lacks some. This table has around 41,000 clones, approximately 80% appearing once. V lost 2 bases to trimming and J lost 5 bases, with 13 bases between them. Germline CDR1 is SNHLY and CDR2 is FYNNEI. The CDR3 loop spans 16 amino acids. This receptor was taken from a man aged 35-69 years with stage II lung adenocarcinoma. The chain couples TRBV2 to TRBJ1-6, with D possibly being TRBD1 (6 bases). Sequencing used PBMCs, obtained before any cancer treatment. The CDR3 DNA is TGTGCCAGCAGTGAATTAGGGACAAGCAATAATTCACCCCTCCACTTT. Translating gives CASSELGTSNNSPLHF.